This TCR beta chain emerged from a study of blood T cell repertoires in COVID-19. This clone was counted only a few times. Trimming pared 1 base from V and 5 bases from J, leaving 6 bases between. The germline V gene encodes CDR1 LGHDT and CDR2 YNNKEL (reference sequence). This CDR3 spans 13 amino acids. TCRdb's table, derived via immunoSEQ multiplex PCR, lists solely in-frame clones and lacks some. Of roughly 230,000 clones listed, roughly 91% are singletons. Participants' own reports of clinical history determined their cohort assignment. Sequenced material: PBMCs or T cells enriched from blood (not recorded which). This clonotype was sampled from a young woman with acute COVID-19. The chain carries TRBV3-1 (or the pseudogene TRBV3-2) and TRBJ1-5; perhaps TRBD1 as D (5 bases). The CDR3 loop is CASSQGRDQPQHF. CDR3 DNA: TGTGCCAGCAGCCAAGGCAGGGATCAGCCCCAGCATTTT.